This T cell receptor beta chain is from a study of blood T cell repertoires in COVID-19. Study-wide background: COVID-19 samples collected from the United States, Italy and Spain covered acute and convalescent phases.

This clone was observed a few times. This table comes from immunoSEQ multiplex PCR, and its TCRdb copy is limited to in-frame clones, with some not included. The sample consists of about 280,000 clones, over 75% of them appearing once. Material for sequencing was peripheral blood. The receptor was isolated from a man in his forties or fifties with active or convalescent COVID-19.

The CDR3 here is CASSQTPTGGGSPLHF. CDR3 sequence (DNA): TGCGCCAGCAGCCAGACACCTACAGGGGGCGGTTCACCCCTCCACTTT. The chain links TRBV5-1 to TRBJ1-6; 9 positions match TRBD1. This CDR3 comprises 16 residues. J lost 9 bases, V lost 4 bases, and 11 bases had no gene match. The germline CDR1 and CDR2 sequences are SGHRS and YFSETQ.